Following are 27 T cell receptor beta chains from one sample sequenced in a study of blood T cell repertoires in COVID-19. Sequencing was performed with immunoSEQ multiplex PCR; in TCRdb, only in-frame clones are kept and a portion is missing. The sample has 60,000 to 85,000 clones, approximately 86% seen once. Sequencing was performed on peripheral blood. The receptors derive from a human donor in a cohort sampled during active COVID-19.

This clone was seen only once. The V gene is TRBV6-2 or TRBV6-3, the J gene TRBJ2-4, with D possibly matching TRBD1 (6 bases). The CDR3 length is 16 residues. The V end was cut by 0 bases, the J end by 1 base, with 10 bases between. Germline lookup yields CDR1 MNHEY and CDR2 SVGEGT. CDR3 coding DNA: TGTGCCAGCAGTTACTCGACAGGCGGGGCCAAAAACATTCAGTACTTC. This gives the protein CASSYSTGGAKNIQYF.

The chain recombines TRBV5-1 with TRBJ2-7, with 8 positions matching TRBD1. The CDR3 sequence is 14 residues long. Looked up from germline, CDR1 is SGHRS and CDR2 is YFSETQ. The J segment lost 3 bases and the V segment lost 5 bases, leaving 7 bases of the junction unmatched. CDR3 protein: CASSWTGLNYEQYF. The DNA of the CDR3 is TGCGCCAGCAGTTGGACAGGGCTAAACTACGAGCAGTACTTC.

This chain joins TRBV28 and TRBJ1-6, with TRBD1 identical over 7 bases. The V gene's germline CDR1 is MDHEN and CDR2 SYDVKM. The CDR3 has 17 amino acids. V was clipped by 6 bases and J by 5 bases; unmatched bases: 13. For the CDR3, the DNA is TGTGCCAGCAGGGGACCCTCCGCGGGACAGAATAATTCACCCCTCCACTTT. It specifies CASRGPSAGQNNSPLHF. Supplemented by reference TRBV28 and TRBJ1-6, the full variable domain reads DVKVTQSSRYLVKRTGEKVFLECVQDMDHENMFWYRQDPGLGLRLIYFSYDVKMKEKGDIPEGYSVSREKKERFSLILESASTNQTSMYLCASRGPSAGQNNSPLHFGNGTRLTVT.

The chain uses TRBV6-1 and TRBJ1-2; D gene uncertain. Germline values: CDR1 MNHNS, CDR2 SASEGT. V shed 2 bases and J shed 0 bases, with 13 bases lying between them. The CDR3 is 16 residues long. The CDR3 nucleotides are TGTGCCAGCAGTGAATTGGGCAAGAAAGCTAACTATGGCTACACCTTC. This encodes CASSELGKKANYGYTF.

This clone was observed many times. V gene TRBV3-1 (or the pseudogene TRBV3-2) combines with J gene TRBJ2-5; TRBD1 agrees at 11 bases. This CDR3 is built from 16 residues. Trimming took 4 bases from V and 5 from J; bases not matched to a gene: 9. From germline, CDR1 is LGHDT and CDR2 YNNKEL (reference sequence). CDR3 residues: CASSPIRTGGVETQYF. The CDR3 coding sequence is TGTGCCAGCAGCCCTATCAGGACAGGGGGCGTGGAGACCCAGTACTTC.

The chain employs TRBV7-9 and TRBJ1-1; TRBD1 might be the D (5 bases). V lost 1 base and J lost 4, with 13 bases in between. CDR1 is SEHNR, CDR2 FQNEAQ, per germline (reference sequence). This CDR3 is built from 15 residues. In DNA, the CDR3 is TGTGCCAGCAGCTTAGGTTTGTCAGGGATCACTGAAGCTTTCTTT. Protein product: CASSLGLSGITEAFF.

The chain is built from TRBV2 and TRBJ2-1, with 13 bases aligning to TRBD2. The CDR3 is made up of 17 amino acids. V lost 5 bases and J lost 6; bases outside the gene matches: 10. Germline V lookup: CDR1 SNHLY, CDR2 FYNNEI. This CDR3 is CASSSNRLAGGTNEQFF. The DNA of the CDR3 is TGTGCCAGCAGTAGCAACCGACTAGCGGGGGGTACCAATGAGCAGTTCTTC.

The chain employs TRBV4-1 and TRBJ2-7, with 8 bases aligning to TRBD2. Unmatched junction bases numbered 3, after V lost 0 bases and J lost 2 bases. The CDR3 contains 15 residues. Germline CDR1 reads MGHRA; CDR2 reads YSYEKL. As DNA, the CDR3 is TGCGCCAGCAGCCAAGATGCAGCGGGGGCCTACGAGCAGTACTTC. It yields the protein CASSQDAAGAYEQYF.

This chain connects TRBV7-2 to TRBJ2-7, with 9 bases fitting TRBD2. The CDR3 has 19 amino acids. With V trimmed by 0 bases and J by 5 bases, 17 bases remained unmatched. The V gene's germline CDR1 is SGHTA and CDR2 FQGNSA. This CDR3 reads CASSLAKSGWRGGFNEQYF. As DNA, the CDR3 is TGTGCCAGCAGCTTAGCGAAATCGGGTTGGCGGGGGGGCTTCAACGAGCAGTACTTC.

V gene TRBV9 combines with J gene TRBJ1-2, with no clear D. From germline, CDR1 is SGDLS and CDR2 YYNGEE. The CDR3 is made up of 14 amino acids. V lost 4 bases, J lost 4 bases, and 14 bases lay in between. The CDR3 loop reads CASSPRQSGYGYTF. CDR3 in DNA: TGTGCCAGCAGCCCCCGACAAAGCGGCTATGGCTACACCTTC.

The chain uses TRBV29-1 and TRBJ2-7; 8 bases fit TRBD1. Germline CDR1 reads SQVTM; CDR2 reads ANQGSEA. The CDR3 loop spans 15 amino acids. With 3 bases clipped from V and 2 bases from J, the junction kept 9 bases outside the gene matches. The CDR3 region is CSVDGTGTGPYEQYF. Written as DNA, the CDR3 is TGCAGCGTTGACGGTACCGGGACAGGCCCCTACGAGCAGTACTTC.

The chain recombines TRBV18 with TRBJ2-7, with TRBD2 matching over 13 bases. The CDR3 totals 20 residues. V dropped 3 bases and J dropped 0; count of bases not matched to a gene: 14. Per the germline V gene, CDR1 is KGHSH and CDR2 is LQKENI. CDR3: CASSPLAGLAGSQSSYEQYF. In DNA, the CDR3 is TGTGCCAGCTCACCTTTGGCGGGACTAGCGGGGTCCCAGAGCTCCTACGAGCAGTACTTC.

The V gene is TRBV5-1, the J gene TRBJ1-1; D call uncertain. V lost 0 bases to trimming and J lost 0 bases, with 3 bases between them. The V gene's germline CDR1 is SGHRS and CDR2 YFSETQ. This CDR3 has 13 residues. CDR3 sequence (DNA): TGCGCCAGCAGCTTGGCTGTGAACACTGAAGCTTTCTTT. It specifies CASSLAVNTEAFF. Supplemented by reference TRBV5-1 and TRBJ1-1, the full variable domain reads KAGVTQTPRYLIKTRGQQVTLSCSPISGHRSVSWYQQTPGQGLQFLFEYFSETQRNKGNFPGRFSGRQFSNSRSEMNVSTLELGDSALYLCASSLAVNTEAFFGQGTRLTVV.

V is TRBV24-1 and J is TRBJ1-5; D uncertain. Trimming shortened V by 9 bases and J by 4 bases, and 12 bases separated the two germline ends. Germline values: CDR1 KGHDR, CDR2 SFDVKD. CDR3 length equals 13 residues. CDR3 residues: CATQSLGNQPQHF. The CDR3 DNA follows: TGTGCCACCCAGAGTCTCGGGAATCAGCCCCAGCATTTT.

The genes are TRBV10-3 and TRBJ2-3; D is possibly TRBD1 (7 bases). Germline CDR1 ENHRY, CDR2 SYGVKD. Trimming took off 9 bases at V and 2 bases at J, with 12 bases between the two ends. This CDR3 contains 13 residues. For the CDR3, the DNA is TGTGCCATTGCGGGACAGAACACAGATACGCAGTATTTT. This codes for CAIAGQNTDTQYF.

The chain links TRBV2 to TRBJ2-2; no definite D call. Germline V gives CDR1 SNHLY, CDR2 FYNNEI. V was shortened by 0 bases and J by 5 bases, with 13 bases between the two germline ends. The CDR3 runs 16 residues. The CDR3 DNA reads TGTGCCAGCAGTGAAGCGGCCATACCCCTTACCGGGGAGCTGTTTTTT. Protein product: CASSEAAIPLTGELFF.

This chain joins TRBV25-1 and TRBJ2-7, with 12 bases matching TRBD2. In germline, CDR1 is MGHDK, CDR2 SYGVNS. The CDR3 has 16 amino acids. V trimming: 4 bases; J trimming: 0 bases; junction bases outside the gene matches: 4. The CDR3 region is CASSALAGGYSYEQYF. The DNA for the CDR3 is TGTGCCAGCAGTGCTCTAGCGGGGGGGTACTCCTACGAGCAGTACTTC.

This chain connects TRBV18 to TRBJ2-2; 11 bases are shared with TRBD2. V was pared by 2 bases and J by 2 bases, with 7 bases of the junction left unmatched. The CDR3 consists of 18 residues. Germline lookup yields CDR1 KGHSH and CDR2 LQKENI. In DNA form, the CDR3 reads TGTGCCAGCTCACCATTCCCACTAGCGGGGGTCAACACCGGGGAGCTGTTTTTT. It encodes CASSPFPLAGVNTGELFF. Full variable domain (missing parts from reference TRBV18 and TRBJ2-2): NAGVMQNPRHLVRRRGQEARLRCSPMKGHSHVYWYRQLPEEGLKFMVYLQKENIIDESGMPKERFSAEFPKEGPSILRIQQVVRGDSAAYFCASSPFPLAGVNTGELFFGEGSRLTVL.

V is TRBV12-2 and J is TRBJ1-5. TRBV12-2 is assigned pseudogene status. The CDR3 covers 18 residues. The CDR3 reads CASRLAPGETERNQPQHF. In DNA, the CDR3 is TGTGCAAGTCGCTTAGCGCCGGGGGAGACAGAGCGCAATCAGCCCCAGCATTTT.

In its sample, this clone was seen a few times. Other DNA sequences of this sample code for an identical CDR3. The V call is TRBV18, the J call TRBJ2-7, with 8 bases aligning to TRBD2. The J segment lost 4 bases and the V segment lost 3 bases, leaving 5 bases of the junction unmatched. The CDR3 runs to 14 residues. Germline CDR1 and CDR2: KGHSH and LQKENI. The CDR3 is CASSPPAGGYEQYF. The CDR3 bases are TGTGCCAGCTCACCTCCGGCGGGGGGTTACGAGCAGTACTTC.

The chain links TRBV6-5 to TRBJ1-2, with TRBD1 as a possible D gene (5 bases). Deletions cut 0 bases from V and 14 bases from J, with 16 bases between. The CDR3 has 13 amino acids. The germline V gene has CDR1 MNHEY and CDR2 SVGAGI. In nucleotides, the CDR3 is TGTGCCAGCAGTTACTCAGGGGCTGGGTCAGCGACCTTC. The encoded protein is CASSYSGAGSATF.

The rearrangement links TRBV6-5 to TRBJ2-7; 8 nucleotides align to TRBD2. J gave up 7 bases and V 2 bases, and 7 bases lay outside the gene matches. The CDR3 spans 14 residues. The germline gives CDR1 MNHEY, CDR2 SVGAGI. The CDR3 reads CASSYNRGGGEQYF. CDR3 bases: TGTGCCAGCAGTTACAACCGGGGGGGCGGGGAGCAGTACTTC.

The rearrangement joins TRBV28 to TRBJ2-2; 8 bases fit TRBD2. The CDR3 length is 17 residues. Looked up from germline, CDR1 is MDHEN and CDR2 is SYDVKM. V was pared by 8 bases and J by 3 bases, with 14 bases of the junction left unmatched. The CDR3 nucleotides read TGTGCCAGCTTCCTTGCCCACGGGGGGGCGGACACCGGGGAGCTGTTTTTT. It specifies CASFLAHGGADTGELFF.

The chain joins TRBV5-1 to TRBJ2-2; 9 bases match TRBD2. V gave up 3 bases and J gave up 0 bases; unmatched junction bases: 6. Germline V gene lookup returns CDR1 SGHRS and CDR2 YFSETQ. The CDR3 has 17 amino acids. This CDR3 reads CASSSRPSGTNTGELFF. In nucleotides, the CDR3 is TGCGCCAGCAGCTCGCGCCCTAGCGGGACGAACACCGGGGAGCTGTTTTTT.

The rearrangement uses TRBV27 and TRBJ2-3; TRBD2 might be the D (5 bases). The CDR3 contains 16 residues. In germline, CDR1 is MNHEY, CDR2 SMNVEV (reference sequence). V was shortened by 2 bases and J by 1 base, with 13 bases between the two germline ends. The CDR3 bases are TGTGCCAGCAGTTTACTCTTTTTGGGAGGCACAGATACGCAGTATTTT. Encoded protein: CASSLLFLGGTDTQYF.

This clone has only one observation. This chain joins TRBV2 and TRBJ1-2; TRBD1 might be the D (5 bases). Trimming stripped 7 bases from V and 4 bases from J, with 16 bases between. This CDR3 is 14 amino acids long. Per germline, CDR1 SNHLY and CDR2 FYNNEI. This chain's CDR3 is CASTSESGPYGYTF. The CDR3 coding sequence is TGTGCCAGCACCTCAGAGTCAGGGCCCTATGGCTACACCTTC.

V is TRBV4-3 and J is TRBJ1-2; tentative D call: TRBD1 (5 bases). V gave up 1 base and J gave up 7 bases, with 16 bases separating them. In germline, CDR1 is LGHNA, CDR2 YSLEER. The CDR3 length is 15 residues. In DNA form, the CDR3 reads TGCGCCAGCAGCCAAGCCGGGACTAATTCTGGTGGCTACACCTTC. As protein: CASSQAGTNSGGYTF.